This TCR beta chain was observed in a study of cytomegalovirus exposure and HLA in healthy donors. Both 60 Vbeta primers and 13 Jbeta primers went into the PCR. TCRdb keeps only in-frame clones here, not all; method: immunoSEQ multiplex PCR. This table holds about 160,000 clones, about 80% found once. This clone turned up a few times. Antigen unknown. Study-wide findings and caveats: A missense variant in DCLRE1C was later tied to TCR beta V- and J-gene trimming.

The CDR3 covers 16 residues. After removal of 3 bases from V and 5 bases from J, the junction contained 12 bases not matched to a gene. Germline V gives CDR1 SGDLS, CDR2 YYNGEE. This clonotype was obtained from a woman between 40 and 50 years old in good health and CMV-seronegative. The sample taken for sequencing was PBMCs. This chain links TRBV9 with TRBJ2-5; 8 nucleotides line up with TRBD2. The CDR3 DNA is TGTGCCAGCAGCGCCTCGGGGGGGCAGGGTAAGGAGACCCAGTACTTC. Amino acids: CASSASGGQGKETQYF.